One and the same sample provided the 13 T cell receptor beta chains below, sequenced in a study of glioma-infiltrating T cells. TCR alpha and beta CDR3 regions were amplified from RNA using iRepertoire nested multiplex PCR. TCRdb ran MiXCR on the multiplex PCR reads and lists one entry per CDR3 protein. The sample carries tens of thousands of distinct CDR3 sequences, about 23% recorded once. Sequencing was done on a sample of glioma tissue, nonneoplastic brain tissue, or PBMCs (not recorded which). The receptor set was obtained from a human donor with low-grade glioma or glioblastoma, undergoing nonglioma brain surgery, or in good health (not recorded which).

The genes are TRBV7-6 and TRBJ2-7, with D uncertain. The CDR3 loop spans 13 amino acids. V was cut by 1 base and J by 5 bases, with 9 bases left in between. The germline V gene encodes CDR1 SGHVS and CDR2 FNYEAQ. CDR3 amino acids: CASSLVVGNEQYF. The CDR3 nucleotides are TGTGCCAGCAGCTTAGTTGTGGGGAACGAGCAGTACTTC.

V usage is TRBV6-6 and J usage is TRBJ2-1; no definite D call. The CDR3 runs 13 residues. V lost 2 bases, J lost 8 bases, and 10 bases lay in between. Germline-derived CDR1 and CDR2 are MNHNY and SVGAGI (reference sequence). The chain's CDR3 is CASSYQPIYEQFF. CDR3 DNA sequence: TGTGCCAGCAGTTACCAACCCATCTATGAGCAGTTCTTC.

This clonotype is labeled medium-sized. This rearrangement joins TRBV20-1 to TRBJ1-5, with D perhaps TRBD1 (6 bases). CDR1 DFQATT and CDR2 SNEGSKA come from the germline V gene (reference sequence). CDR3 length: 13 residues. V lost 6 bases to trimming and J lost 3 bases, with 12 bases between them. The CDR3 sequence is CSALGQPNQPQHF. CDR3 bases: TGCAGTGCCCTCGGACAGCCCAATCAGCCCCAGCATTTT.

The table lists this clonotype with many counts. This rearrangement joins TRBV7-8 to TRBJ1-5; D unclear. V was pared by 1 base and J by 0 bases, with 7 bases between. Germline V gives CDR1 SGHVS, CDR2 FQNEAQ. The CDR3 loop spans 15 amino acids. CDR3 loop: CASSLVSISNQPQHF. In DNA form, the CDR3 reads TGTGCCAGCAGCTTAGTCAGTATTAGCAATCAGCCCCAGCATTTT.

In its sample, this clonotype was seen many times. CDR3 DNA: TGTGCCAGCAGCCCTCGACAGGGTCGTGTGGCTGAAGCTTTCTTT. It translates to CASSPRQGRVAEAFF. This chain joins TRBV27 and TRBJ1-1, with TRBD1 identical over 7 bases. The CDR3 is 15 amino acids. Germline CDR1 reads MNHEY; CDR2 reads SMNVEV (reference sequence). V lost 6 bases, J lost 6 bases, and 13 bases stayed unmatched.

This clonotype was counted at least ten times. The gene calls are TRBV20-1 and TRBJ2-1; TRBD1 matches 7 bases. Per germline, CDR1 DFQATT and CDR2 SNEGSKA (reference sequence). Germline trimming cut 4 bases from V and 4 bases from J; bases unmatched to any gene: 4. The CDR3 spans 13 residues. CDR3 nucleotide sequence: TGCAGTGCTAATGGACAGGTATACAATGAGCAGTTCTTC. Its translation is CSANGQVYNEQFF.

This clonotype was seen at least ten times. The gene calls are TRBV7-7 and TRBJ2-1; TRBD2 might be the D (5 bases). Trimming pared 5 bases from V and 10 bases from J, leaving 18 bases between. The CDR3 totals 14 residues. Germline V gene sequence: CDR1 SSHAT, CDR2 FNYEAQ (reference sequence). CDR3 sequence: CASSPNPLVQEQFF. The CDR3 DNA follows: TGTGCCAGCAGCCCTAACCCACTAGTTCAGGAGCAGTTCTTC.

This clonotype has a count of ten or more. The gene calls are TRBV6-1 and TRBJ2-5, with D perhaps TRBD1 (6 bases). V was cut by 7 bases and J by 5 bases, with 20 bases left in between. Germline-derived CDR1 and CDR2 are MNHNS and SASEGT. This CDR3 has 15 amino acids. Here the CDR3 DNA reads TGTGCCAGCACCCGCGTCGGTTCCAGGGGTGAGACCCAGTACTTC. This encodes CASTRVGSRGETQYF.

V gene TRBV19 combines with J gene TRBJ1-5; D might be TRBD1 (5 bases). The CDR3 loop spans 17 amino acids. The V end lost 1 base, the J end lost 2 bases, and 15 bases lay between the germline ends. CDR1 is LNHDA, CDR2 SQIVND, per germline (reference sequence). CDR3 DNA sequence: TGTGCCAGTAGTATAGGAGATAGCAGAGGGGGCAATCAGCCCCAGCATTTT. It is translated as CASSIGDSRGGNQPQHF.

Regarding this clonotype: This clone may be a read error of a much larger clone one base away. The gene calls are TRBV12-3 or TRBV12-4 and TRBJ1-3; no reliable D call. There are 16 residues in the CDR3. V lost 7 bases and J lost 0, with 16 bases in between. The CDR3 bases are TGTGCCAGCAAAATCATGGGTCTGCTCTCTGGAAACACCATATATTTT. Translation: CASKIMGLLSGNTIYF.

This clonotype has ten or more counts. The V gene is TRBV20-1, the J gene TRBJ2-5, with D maybe TRBD1 (6 bases). The CDR3 consists of 16 residues. Between the trimmed V and J ends, which lost 6 bases and 1 base, there was a span of 21 bases. The germline CDR1 and CDR2 sequences are DFQATT and SNEGSKA (reference sequence). Here the CDR3 reads CSATYFGRTVQETQYF. The CDR3 bases are TGCAGTGCGACGTACTTTGGACGGACAGTCCAAGAGACCCAGTACTTC.

Many counts were recorded for this clonotype. The gene calls are TRBV2 and TRBJ1-1; D remains unclear. CDR3 length: 15 amino acids. Trimming pared 1 base from V and 1 base from J, leaving 10 bases between. Germline CDR1 reads SNHLY; CDR2 reads FYNNEI. The chain's CDR3 is CASSEGGRSNTEAFF. The CDR3 bases are TGTGCCAGCAGTGAAGGTGGACGGTCGAACACTGAAGCTTTCTTT. Combining the CDR3 with reference TRBV2 and TRBJ1-1 gives the whole variable domain EPEVTQTPSHQVTQMGQEVILRCVPISNHLYFYWYRQILGQKVEFLVSFYNNEISEKSEIFDDQFSVERPDGSNFTLKIRSTKLEDSAMYFCASSEGGRSNTEAFFGQGTRLTVV.

This clonotype was detected a few times. V and J are TRBV7-9 and TRBJ1-3, with D possibly being TRBD1 (5 bases). The CDR3 sequence is 15 residues long. The germline V and J ends were trimmed by 5 bases and 0 bases, with 11 bases remaining between them. CDR1 and CDR2 from the germline V gene are SEHNR and FQNEAQ (reference sequence). As DNA, the CDR3 is TGTGCCAGCAGCCCGACCACAGGCTCTGGAAACACCATATATTTT. As protein: CASSPTTGSGNTIYF. Together with reference TRBV7-9 and TRBJ1-3, the CDR3 gives the full variable domain: DTGVSQNPRHKITKRGQNVTFRCDPISEHNRLYWYRQTLGQGPEFLTYFQNEAQLEKSRLLSDRFSAERPKGSFSTLEIQRTEQGDSAMYLCASSPTTGSGNTIYFGEGSWLTVV.